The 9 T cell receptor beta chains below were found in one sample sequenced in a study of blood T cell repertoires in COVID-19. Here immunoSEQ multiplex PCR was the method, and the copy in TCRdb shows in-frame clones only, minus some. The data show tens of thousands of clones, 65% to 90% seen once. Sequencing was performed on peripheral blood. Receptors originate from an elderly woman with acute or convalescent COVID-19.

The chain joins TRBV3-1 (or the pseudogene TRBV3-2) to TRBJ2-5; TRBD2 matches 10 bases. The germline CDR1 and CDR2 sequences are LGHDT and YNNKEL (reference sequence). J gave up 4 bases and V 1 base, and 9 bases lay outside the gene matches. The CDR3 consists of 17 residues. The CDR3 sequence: CASSQVGSGGAGETQYF. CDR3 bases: TGTGCCAGCAGCCAAGTGGGGAGCGGGGGGGCTGGAGAGACCCAGTACTTC.

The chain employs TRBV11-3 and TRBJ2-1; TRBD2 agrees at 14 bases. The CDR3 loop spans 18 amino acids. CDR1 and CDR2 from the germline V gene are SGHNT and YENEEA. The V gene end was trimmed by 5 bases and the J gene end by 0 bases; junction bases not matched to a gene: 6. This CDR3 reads CASSIGLAGGGSYNEQFF. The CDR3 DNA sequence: TGTGCCAGCAGCATCGGACTAGCGGGGGGAGGCTCCTACAATGAGCAGTTCTTC. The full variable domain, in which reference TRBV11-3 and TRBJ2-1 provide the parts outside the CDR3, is EAGVVQSPRYKIIEKKQPVAFWCNPISGHNTLYWYLQNLGQGPELLIRYENEEAVDDSQLPKDRFSAERLKGVDSTLKIQPAELGDSAVYLCASSIGLAGGGSYNEQFFGPGTRLTVL.

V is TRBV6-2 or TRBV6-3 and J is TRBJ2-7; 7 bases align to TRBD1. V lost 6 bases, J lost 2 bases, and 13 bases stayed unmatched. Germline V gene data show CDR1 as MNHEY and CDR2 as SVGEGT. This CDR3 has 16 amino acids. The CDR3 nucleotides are TGTGCCAGCAGCGCCAACCGGGACAGCAAGACCTACGAGCAGTACTTC. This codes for CASSANRDSKTYEQYF.

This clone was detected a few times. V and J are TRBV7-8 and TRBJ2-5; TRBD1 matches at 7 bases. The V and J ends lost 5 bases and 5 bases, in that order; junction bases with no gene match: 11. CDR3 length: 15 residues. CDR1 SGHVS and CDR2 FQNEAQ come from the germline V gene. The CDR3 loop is CASSAGDSARETQYF. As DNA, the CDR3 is TGTGCCAGCAGCGCCGGGGACAGCGCTCGGGAGACCCAGTACTTC.

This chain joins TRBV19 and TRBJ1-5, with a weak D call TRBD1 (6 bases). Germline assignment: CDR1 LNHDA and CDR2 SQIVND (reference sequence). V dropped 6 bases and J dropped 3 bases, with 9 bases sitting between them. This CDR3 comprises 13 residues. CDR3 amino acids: CASSGQHNQPQHF. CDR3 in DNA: TGTGCCAGTAGCGGACAGCACAATCAGCCCCAGCATTTT.

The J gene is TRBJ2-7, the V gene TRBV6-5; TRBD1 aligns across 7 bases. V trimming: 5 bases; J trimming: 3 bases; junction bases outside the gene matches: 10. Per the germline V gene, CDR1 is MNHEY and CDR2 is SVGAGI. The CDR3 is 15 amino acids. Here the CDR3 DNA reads TGTGCCAGCAGTCCCCAGGGGGTGGTTGGCTACGAGCAGTACTTC. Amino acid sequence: CASSPQGVVGYEQYF.

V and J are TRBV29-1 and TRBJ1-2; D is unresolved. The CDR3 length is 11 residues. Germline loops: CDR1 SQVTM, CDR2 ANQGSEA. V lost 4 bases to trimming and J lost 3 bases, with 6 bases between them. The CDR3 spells CSVATHYGYTF. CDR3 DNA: TGCAGCGTTGCCACTCACTATGGCTACACCTTC.

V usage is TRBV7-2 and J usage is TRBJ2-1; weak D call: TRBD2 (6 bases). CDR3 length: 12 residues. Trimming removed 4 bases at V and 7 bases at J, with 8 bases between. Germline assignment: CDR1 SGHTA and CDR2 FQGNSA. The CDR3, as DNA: TGTGCCAGCAGCTCTGCGGGGAATGAGCAGTTCTTC. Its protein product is CASSSAGNEQFF.

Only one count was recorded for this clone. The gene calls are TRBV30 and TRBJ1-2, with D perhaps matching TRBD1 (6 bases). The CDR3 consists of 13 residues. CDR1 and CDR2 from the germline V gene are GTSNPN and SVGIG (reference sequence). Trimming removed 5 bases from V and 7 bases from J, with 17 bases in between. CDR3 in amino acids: CAWRGDLRGGYTF. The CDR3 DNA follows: TGTGCCTGGCGAGGGGATCTCAGGGGTGGCTACACCTTC.